There are a few counts of the clone carrying this TCR beta chain. Its antigen is not identified. The sample comes from a study of CD8 T cells in ankylosing spondylitis. Study outcomes and limitations: Clones linked to disease were reported to show significant enrichment in matched ankylosing spondylitis synovial fluid. A TCR beta motif of roughly eight highly homologous variants seemed to mark ankylosing spondylitis blood.

Germline trimming cut 4 bases from V and 3 bases from J; bases unmatched to any gene: 20. This CDR3 region has 21 residues. Germline V gene sequence: CDR1 SNHLY, CDR2 FYNNEI. 5'-RACE, quantitative and with molecular barcodes, yielded the TCR beta libraries. From the 5' RACE reads, TCRdb called clonotypes with MiXCR, one entry per CDR3 protein. The sample consists of 250,000 to 300,000 distinct CDR3 sequences, 20% of them appearing once. The TCR sequence derives from a male donor with ankylosing spondylitis or in good health (not recorded which). The chain couples TRBV2 to TRBJ1-5; TRBD1 matches 11 bases. The sequenced sample was blood, either unsorted or a sorted T cell fraction (not recorded which). Written as DNA, the CDR3 is TGTGCCAGCAGTGCGGGAACATTGTGGGGACAGGGGGATCCTGACAATCAGCCCCAGCATTTT. The encoded protein is CASSAGTLWGQGDPDNQPQHF.